This TCR beta chain was found in a study of human T cells and chemical hapten exposure. In the study overall: Small volume differences among pooled libraries mainly caused per-sample TCR yield variation.

TCRdb reanalysed the RACE reads using MiXCR and keeps one entry per CDR3 protein. The sample yields 110,000 or so distinct CDR3 sequences, under 40% seen once. Points on this clonotype: Its antigen is unknown.

Indicated time point: patch test 3, about 24 weeks after DPC sensitization. Regarding treatment: therapeutic diphenylcyclopropenone sensitization with weekly scalp DPC. Per germline, CDR1 MNHEY and CDR2 SVGEGT. The CDR3 loop spans 19 amino acids. Trimming took 2 bases from V and 1 from J; bases not matched to a gene: 9. Points from the study as a whole: With regard to DPC sensitization, TCRs above 1 in 1000 frequency did not change.

This chain joins TRBV6-2 or TRBV6-3 and TRBJ2-4, with 12 bases that match TRBD1. Sequencing used whole blood, obtained in connection with sensitization to the hapten diphenylcyclopropenone (DPC). The TCR sequence derives from a man aged 40-49 years with alopecia areata. Some clones in this sample may be carry-over from other donors' samples. For the CDR3, the DNA is TGTGCCAGCAGTTACGTTGAGGGACAGGGGGCCTGGGCCAAAAACATTCAGTACTTC. Translated: CASSYVEGQGAWAKNIQYF.